This T cell receptor (beta chain) was obtained from a study of blood T cell repertoires in COVID-19. Authors' data handling: Using reference gene primer amplification, nucleated cell counts were estimated. Some clones are missing from TCRdb's copy, which holds only in-frame ones; the method was immunoSEQ multiplex PCR. V and J calls and clone size are given by that table; D and trimming were obtained from the DNA. Of roughly 360,000 clones listed, roughly 90% are singletons. Individuals drawn from 24 US areas were roughly 18 to 95 years old. The CDR3 has 19 amino acids. V was pared by 3 bases and J by 0 bases, with 12 bases of the junction left unmatched. Germline loops: CDR1 DFQATT, CDR2 SNEGSKA (reference sequence). This clone showed up just once.

This chain joins TRBV20-1 and TRBJ2-1, with 12 bases aligning to TRBD2. Sequences were obtained from PBMCs or T cells enriched from blood (not recorded which). This sequence was found in a young woman with acute COVID-19. CDR3 DNA sequence: TGCAGTGCTAGTACTGCTAGCGGGGGGGCCCCGAGCTCCTACAATGAGCAGTTCTTC. It yields the protein CSASTASGGAPSSYNEQFF.